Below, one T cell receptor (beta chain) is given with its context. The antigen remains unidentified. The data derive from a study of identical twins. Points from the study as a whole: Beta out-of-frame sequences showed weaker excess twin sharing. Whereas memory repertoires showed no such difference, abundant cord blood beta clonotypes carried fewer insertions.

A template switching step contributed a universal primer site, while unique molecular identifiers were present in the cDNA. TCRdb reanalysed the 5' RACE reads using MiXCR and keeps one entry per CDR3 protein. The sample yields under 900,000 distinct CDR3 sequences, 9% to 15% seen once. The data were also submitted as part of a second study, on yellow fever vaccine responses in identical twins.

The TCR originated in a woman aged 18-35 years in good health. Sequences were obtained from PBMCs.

The CDR3 loop is CASSYWGQGVTGELFF. CDR3 in DNA: TGTGCCAGCAGTTACTGGGGACAGGGAGTCACCGGGGAGCTGTTTTTT. This chain joins TRBV6-5 and TRBJ2-2; TRBD1 matches at 9 bases. J lost 4 bases, V lost 1 base, and 4 bases had no gene match. The CDR3 spans 16 residues. Germline CDR1 is MNHEY and CDR2 is SVGAGI.